A single T cell receptor (beta chain) is shown here with its context. CDR1 MNHEY and CDR2 SVGAGI come from the germline V gene. Trimming removed 6 bases from V and 8 bases from J; junction bases left unmatched: 5. The CDR3 is 12 amino acids. This sample was taken from a study of T cell changes during pregnancy in multiple sclerosis. Clones were read by immunoSEQ multiplex PCR, and TCRdb kept only the in-frame ones, dropping some. The profile shows tens of thousands of clones, around 90% of them singletons. The genes are TRBV6-5 and TRBJ1-2; 8 positions agree with TRBD1. The input for sequencing was peripheral blood, taken in the second trimester of pregnancy. This clonotype was obtained from a female donor with multiple sclerosis, enrolled in a pregnancy study. CDR3 nucleotides: TGTGCCAGCAGGGACAGGGTCGGCGGCTACACCTTC. It specifies CASRDRVGGYTF.